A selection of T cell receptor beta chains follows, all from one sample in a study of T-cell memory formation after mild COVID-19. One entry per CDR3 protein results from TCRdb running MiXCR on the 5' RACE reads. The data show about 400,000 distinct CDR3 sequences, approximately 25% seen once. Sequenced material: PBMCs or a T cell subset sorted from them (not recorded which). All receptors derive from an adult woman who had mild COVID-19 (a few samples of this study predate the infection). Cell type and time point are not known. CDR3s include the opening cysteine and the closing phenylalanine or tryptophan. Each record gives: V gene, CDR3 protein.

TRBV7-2,CASSLGGASGRPSYEQYF
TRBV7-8,CASSSNRGSGSNYGYTF
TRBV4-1,CASSRQGAWDEQFF
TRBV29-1,CSVINRGGYEQYF
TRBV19,CASSTWTRATGELFF
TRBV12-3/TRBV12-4,CASSYFPLRGQETQYF
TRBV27,CASSLGRSYGRNYEQYF
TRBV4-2,CASSQDPPSVSYNEQFF
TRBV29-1,CSTTGTVNTEAFF
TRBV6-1,CASSLTGALGYTF
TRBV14,CASSQMTSGYEQYF
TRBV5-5,CASSPYAGSPDTQYF
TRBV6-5,CASSNRGGSYEQYF
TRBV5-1,CASSDSGWAYEQYF
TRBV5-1,CASRKTGTSGRGGSYEQYF
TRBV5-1,CASSLDRVNEKLFF
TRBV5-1,CASSLVRDSPFNEQFF
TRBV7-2,CASSLGPPQPQHF
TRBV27,CASSNGQGGYTF
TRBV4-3,CASSPKRGEIHGYTF
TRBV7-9,CASSAGLAPPDTQYF
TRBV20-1,CSAEGLAGQPWGSYNEQFF
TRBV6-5,CASSLRGEPYGYTF
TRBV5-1,CASSLGDREFYTF
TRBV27,CASSFADSSYEQYF
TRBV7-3,CASSLTGANVLTF
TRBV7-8,CASSSGDVDTQYF
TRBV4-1,CASSQTTGVVTTEQYF
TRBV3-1,CASSQDSVRGEQFF
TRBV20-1,CSARVGGQGNYGYTF
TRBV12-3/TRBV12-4,CASSGGGRMVSTQYF
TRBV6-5,CASSYMAGGGELFF
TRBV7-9,CASSFTLTGTAYSPLHF
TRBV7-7,CASSFGLASYNEQFF
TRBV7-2,CASSLELGLGAQYF
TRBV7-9,CASRPAGGPADTQYF
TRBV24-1,CATSPDGDTQYF
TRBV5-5,CASSLVDQPQHF
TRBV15,CATSRATGAWREKLFF
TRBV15,CATSSRANYGYTF
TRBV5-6,CASSLADIQYF
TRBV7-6,CASSLEVQGGTEAFF
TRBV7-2,CASSFWTGTDTQYF
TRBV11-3,CASSSGLAGPELDSYNEQFF